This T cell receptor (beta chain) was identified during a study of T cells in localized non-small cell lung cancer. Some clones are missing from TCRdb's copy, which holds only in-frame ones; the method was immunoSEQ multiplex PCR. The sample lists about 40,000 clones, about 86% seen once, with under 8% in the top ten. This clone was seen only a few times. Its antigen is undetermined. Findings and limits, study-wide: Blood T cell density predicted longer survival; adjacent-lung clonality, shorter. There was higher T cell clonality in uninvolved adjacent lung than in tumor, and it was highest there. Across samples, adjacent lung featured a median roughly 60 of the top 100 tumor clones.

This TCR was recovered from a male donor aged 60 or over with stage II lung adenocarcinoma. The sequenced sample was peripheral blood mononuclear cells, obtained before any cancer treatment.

In nucleotides, the CDR3 is TGTGCCAGCAGCCAACAGGACTATGGCTACACCTTC. Protein: CASSQQDYGYTF. This chain links TRBV14 with TRBJ1-2; D ambiguous. Trimming shortened V by 2 bases and J by 3 bases, and 4 bases separated the two germline ends. Germline-derived CDR1 and CDR2 are SGHDN and FVKESK. The CDR3 contains 12 residues.